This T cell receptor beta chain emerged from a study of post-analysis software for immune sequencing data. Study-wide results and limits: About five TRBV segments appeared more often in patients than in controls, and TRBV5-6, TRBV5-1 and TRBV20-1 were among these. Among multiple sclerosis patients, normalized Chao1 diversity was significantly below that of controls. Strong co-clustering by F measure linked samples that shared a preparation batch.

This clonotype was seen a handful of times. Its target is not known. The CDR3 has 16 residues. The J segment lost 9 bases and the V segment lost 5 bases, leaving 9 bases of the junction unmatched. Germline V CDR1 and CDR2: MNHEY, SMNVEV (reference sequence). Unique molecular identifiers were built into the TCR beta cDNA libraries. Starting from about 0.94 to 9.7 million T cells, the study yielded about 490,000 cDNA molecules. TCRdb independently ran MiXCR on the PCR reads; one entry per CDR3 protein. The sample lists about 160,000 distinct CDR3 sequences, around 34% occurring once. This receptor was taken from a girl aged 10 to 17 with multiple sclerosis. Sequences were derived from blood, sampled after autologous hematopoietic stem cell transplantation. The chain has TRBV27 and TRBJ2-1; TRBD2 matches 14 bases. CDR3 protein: CASSPRLAGGRSEQFF. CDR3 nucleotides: TGTGCCAGCAGTCCGAGACTAGCGGGAGGGCGAAGTGAGCAGTTCTTC.